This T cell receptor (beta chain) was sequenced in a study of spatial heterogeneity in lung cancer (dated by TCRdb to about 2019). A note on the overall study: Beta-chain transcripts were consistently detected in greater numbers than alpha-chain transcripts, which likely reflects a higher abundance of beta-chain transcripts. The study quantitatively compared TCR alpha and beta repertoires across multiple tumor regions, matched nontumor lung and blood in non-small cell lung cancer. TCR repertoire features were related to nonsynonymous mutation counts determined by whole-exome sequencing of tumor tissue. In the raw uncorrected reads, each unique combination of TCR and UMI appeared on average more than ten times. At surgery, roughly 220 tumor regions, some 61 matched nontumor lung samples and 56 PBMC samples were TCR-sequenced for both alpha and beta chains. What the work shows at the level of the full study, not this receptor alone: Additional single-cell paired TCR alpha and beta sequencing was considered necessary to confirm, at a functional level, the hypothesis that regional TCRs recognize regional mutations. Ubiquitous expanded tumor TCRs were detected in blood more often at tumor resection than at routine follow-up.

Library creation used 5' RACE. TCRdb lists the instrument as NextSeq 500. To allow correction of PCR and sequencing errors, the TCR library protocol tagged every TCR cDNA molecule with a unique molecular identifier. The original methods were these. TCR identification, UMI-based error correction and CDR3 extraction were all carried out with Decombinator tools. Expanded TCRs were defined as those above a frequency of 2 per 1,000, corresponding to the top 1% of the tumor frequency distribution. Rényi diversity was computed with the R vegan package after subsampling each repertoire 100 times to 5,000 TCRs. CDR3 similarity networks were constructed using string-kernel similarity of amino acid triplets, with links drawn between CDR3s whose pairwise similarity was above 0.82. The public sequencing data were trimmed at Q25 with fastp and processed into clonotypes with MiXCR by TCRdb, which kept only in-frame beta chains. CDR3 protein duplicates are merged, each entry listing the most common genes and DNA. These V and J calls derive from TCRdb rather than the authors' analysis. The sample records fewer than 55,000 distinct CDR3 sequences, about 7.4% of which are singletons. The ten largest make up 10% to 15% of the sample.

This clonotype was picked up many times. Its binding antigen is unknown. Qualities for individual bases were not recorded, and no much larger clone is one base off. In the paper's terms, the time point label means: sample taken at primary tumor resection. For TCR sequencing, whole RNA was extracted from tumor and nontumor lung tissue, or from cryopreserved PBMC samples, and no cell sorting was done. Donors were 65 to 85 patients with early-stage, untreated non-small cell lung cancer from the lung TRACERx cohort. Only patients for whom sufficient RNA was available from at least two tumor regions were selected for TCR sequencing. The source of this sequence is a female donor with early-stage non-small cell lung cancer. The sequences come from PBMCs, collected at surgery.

Read as DNA, the sequence is TGTGCCAGCAGCCCCTCGACAGGGTATCAGCCCCAGCATTTT. It specifies CASSPSTGYQPQHF. This sequence uses TRBV12-3 or TRBV12-4 and TRBJ1-5; TRBD1 lines up with 7 middle nucleotides. Trimming takes 6 bases off V and 5 bases off J; junction bases not matched to a gene: 7. From the cysteine through the phenylalanine, the CDR3 covers 14 amino acids. The retained sequence is limited to the CDR3, 42 bases, with the frame set at the first base.